A selection of T cell receptor beta chains follows, all from one sample in a study of CD8 T cells in ankylosing spondylitis. TCRdb re-derived calls from the 5' RACE reads in MiXCR, one entry per CDR3 protein. The sample contains 200,000 to 250,000 distinct CDR3 sequences, roughly a tenth of which appear only once. Sequenced: blood, either unsorted or a sorted T cell fraction (not recorded which). The receptors were gathered from a male donor with ankylosing spondylitis or in good health (not recorded which). Each CDR3 is given with its conserved first and last residue. A D gene is named only where the DNA matches it firmly. Part of the rows lack a size; the others show once, few, many or a class for expanded clones.

clone size: many
J gene: TRBJ2-2
V gene: TRBV9
D gene: NA
CDR3 protein: CASSVATGELFF
CDR3 DNA: TGTGCCAGCAGCGTAGCCACCGGGGAGCTGTTTTTT

clone size: NA
J gene: TRBJ2-7
V gene: TRBV6-1
D gene: NA
CDR3 protein: CASSRWGSNEQYF
CDR3 DNA: TGTGCCAGCAGTCGTTGGGGGAGCAACGAGCAGTACTTC

clone size: many
J gene: TRBJ2-1
V gene: TRBV18
D gene: NA
CDR3 protein: CASSPRTPNEQFF
CDR3 DNA: TGTGCCAGCTCACCCCGGACCCCCAATGAGCAGTTCTTC

clone size: NA
J gene: TRBJ1-5
V gene: TRBV7-9
D gene: NA
CDR3 protein: CASSSGLLGGNQPQHF
CDR3 DNA: TGTGCCAGCAGCTCGGGACTTCTCGGAGGCAATCAGCCCCAGCATTTT

clone size: many
J gene: TRBJ2-3
V gene: TRBV11-1
D gene: TRBD2
CDR3 protein: CASSLVRLAGGATDTQYF
CDR3 DNA: TGTGCCAGCAGCTTAGTGAGACTAGCGGGAGGGGCCACAGATACGCAGTATTTT

clone size: few
J gene: TRBJ2-5
V gene: TRBV20-1
D gene: TRBD2
CDR3 protein: CSAWTSGGGSETQYF
CDR3 DNA: TGCAGTGCATGGACTAGCGGGGGGGGGTCGGAGACCCAGTACTTC

clone size: many
J gene: TRBJ2-3
V gene: TRBV20-1
D gene: NA
CDR3 protein: CSAVTGDSTDTQYF
CDR3 DNA: TGCAGTGCCGTTACGGGGGACAGCACAGATACGCAGTATTTT

clone size: NA
J gene: TRBJ1-2
V gene: TRBV20-1
D gene: NA
CDR3 protein: CSAPGASYGYTF
CDR3 DNA: TGCAGTGCTCCAGGGGCGTCCTATGGCTACACCTTC

clone size: few
J gene: TRBJ2-7
V gene: TRBV7-9
D gene: TRBD2
CDR3 protein: CASSPPFTSGGAYEQYF
CDR3 DNA: TGTGCCAGCAGCCCCCCTTTCACTAGCGGGGGGGCCTACGAGCAGTACTTC

clone size: many
J gene: TRBJ2-5
V gene: TRBV3-1
D gene: NA
CDR3 protein: CASSSGGSETQYF
CDR3 DNA: TGTGCCAGCAGCTCAGGGGGGTCAGAGACCCAGTACTTC

clone size: NA
J gene: TRBJ1-5
V gene: TRBV19
D gene: TRBD1
CDR3 protein: CASRRDRGLYSNQPQHF
CDR3 DNA: TGTGCCAGTAGGAGGGACAGGGGCCTATATAGCAATCAGCCCCAGCATTTT

clone size: many
J gene: TRBJ2-3
V gene: TRBV29-1
D gene: NA
CDR3 protein: CSVEGDTDTQYF
CDR3 DNA: TGCAGCGTTGAAGGGGACACAGATACGCAGTATTTT

clone size: few
J gene: TRBJ1-1
V gene: TRBV3-1
D gene: NA
CDR3 protein: CASSHRSEGLSTEAFF
CDR3 DNA: TGTGCCAGCAGCCATCGTTCGGAGGGTCTGAGCACTGAAGCTTTCTTT

clone size: NA
J gene: TRBJ1-3
V gene: TRBV12-3/TRBV12-4
D gene: TRBD1
CDR3 protein: CASSLVAGTVSGNTIYF
CDR3 DNA: TGTGCCAGCAGTTTAGTTGCGGGGACAGTCTCTGGAAACACCATATATTTT

clone size: many
J gene: TRBJ2-1
V gene: TRBV27
D gene: NA
CDR3 protein: CASSLFTYNEQFF
CDR3 DNA: TGTGCCAGCAGTTTATTTACTTACAATGAGCAGTTCTTC

clone size: few
J gene: TRBJ1-3
V gene: TRBV19
D gene: TRBD1
CDR3 protein: CASSTTGTGAGNTIYF
CDR3 DNA: TGTGCCAGTAGTACAACCGGGACAGGGGCTGGAAACACCATATATTTT

clone size: few
J gene: TRBJ2-1
V gene: TRBV19
D gene: TRBD2
CDR3 protein: CASSIRGGSYNEQFF
CDR3 DNA: TGTGCCAGTAGTATACGGGGGGGCTCCTACAATGAGCAGTTCTTC

clone size: few
J gene: TRBJ2-5
V gene: TRBV7-6
D gene: NA
CDR3 protein: CASARTVQETQYF
CDR3 DNA: TGTGCCAGCGCGAGGACAGTCCAAGAGACCCAGTACTTC

clone size: many
J gene: TRBJ1-2
V gene: TRBV7-2
D gene: TRBD1
CDR3 protein: CASSFNRDRDYGYTF
CDR3 DNA: TGTGCCAGCAGCTTCAACCGGGACAGGGACTATGGCTACACCTTC

clone size: few
J gene: TRBJ2-1
V gene: TRBV5-1
D gene: NA
CDR3 protein: CASSLQGTVRAEQFF
CDR3 DNA: TGCGCCAGCAGCTTGCAGGGGACCGTTAGGGCTGAGCAGTTCTTC

clone size: NA
J gene: TRBJ2-7
V gene: TRBV7-2
D gene: TRBD2
CDR3 protein: CASSLKWDYSYEQYF
CDR3 DNA: TGTGCCAGCAGCTTAAAGTGGGACTATTCCTACGAGCAGTACTTC

clone size: many
J gene: TRBJ2-7
V gene: TRBV7-2
D gene: NA
CDR3 protein: CASSSLLYEQYF
CDR3 DNA: TGTGCCAGCAGCTCACTCCTTTACGAGCAGTACTTC

clone size: few
J gene: TRBJ2-7
V gene: TRBV5-1
D gene: TRBD2
CDR3 protein: CASSPGGGTSYEQYF
CDR3 DNA: TGCGCCAGCAGCCCGGGGGGGGGAACTTCCTACGAGCAGTACTTC

clone size: many
J gene: TRBJ1-2
V gene: TRBV20-1
D gene: NA
CDR3 protein: CSARDGPENYGYTF
CDR3 DNA: TGCAGTGCAAGGGACGGACCTGAAAACTATGGCTACACCTTC

clone size: few
J gene: TRBJ2-3
V gene: TRBV6-5
D gene: TRBD2
CDR3 protein: CASSLGTSPSPDTQYF
CDR3 DNA: TGTGCCAGCAGTTTAGGGACTAGCCCTTCCCCAGATACGCAGTATTTT